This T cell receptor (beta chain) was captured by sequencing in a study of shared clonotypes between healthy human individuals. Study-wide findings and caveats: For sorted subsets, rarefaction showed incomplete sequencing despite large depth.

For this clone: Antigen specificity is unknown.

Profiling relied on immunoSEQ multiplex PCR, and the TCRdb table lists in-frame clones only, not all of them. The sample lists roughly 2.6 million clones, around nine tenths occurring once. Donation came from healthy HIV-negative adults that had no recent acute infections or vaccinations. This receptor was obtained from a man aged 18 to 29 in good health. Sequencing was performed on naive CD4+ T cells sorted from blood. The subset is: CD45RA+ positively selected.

The chain's CDR3 is CASSPIRTEAFF. In DNA form, the CDR3 reads TGTGCCAGCTCACCAATACGTACTGAAGCTTTCTTT. This chain connects TRBV18 to TRBJ1-1; D is ambiguous. Deletions cut 2 bases from V and 5 bases from J, with 6 bases between. The CDR3 extends over 12 amino acids. Germline V gene lookup returns CDR1 KGHSH and CDR2 LQKENI.